This TCR beta chain was obtained from a study of blood T cell repertoires in COVID-19 (dated by TCRdb to 2018 to 2021). Turning to the overall study: Collaborator samples came from the United States, Italy and Spain and covered acute and convalescent phases of COVID-19. The material from the prospective study consisted of cDNA or gDNA derived from T cells, B-cell-depleted T cells, or PBMCs. Nearly every sample came with metadata listing a de-identified subject ID, COVID-19 status, age in years and sex. The repertoires were released in a freely available public database intended as a resource for research on the immune response to SARS-CoV-2. Where available, HLA class I and class II types were obtained from metadata supplied by the sample provider rather than from assay-based typing. Samples were obtained from the ongoing ImmuneRACE study (first 160 participants) and from 1,254 subjects provided by 6 global collaborators. Deeply sampled blood TCRbeta repertoires from subjects exposed to, actively infected with, or recovered from COVID-19 were included in the dataset. Here is what the overall study found, with its caveats: How much clinical and demographic metadata was included differed by source and by participant, and the metadata was provided uncurated.

Collaborating institutions collected whole blood in K2EDTA tubes following their own protocols. For TCRbeta analysis, collaborators shipped samples in one of three forms: frozen whole blood, isolated PBMCs, or DNA extracted from either of those sample types. TCRbeta CDR3 regions were amplified from genomic DNA using the immunoSEQ Assay, a bias-controlled multiplex PCR. The authors' analysis ran thus. Within the assay, amplification of reference gene primers was used to estimate how many nucleated cells each sample contained. Sequence reads were collapsed and filtered to measure the absolute abundance of every unique TCRbeta CDR3 rearrangement. For each sample, productive Simpson clonality was calculated by taking the square root of Simpson's diversity index across productive rearrangements. This is the immuneACCESS table as TCRdb keeps it, with only in-frame sequences that have V and J called. A part of the clones is gone; compared with another copy, unresolved V genes explain less than half, and the rest is unexplained. That table supplies the V and J calls and clone size; D and trimming were determined from the DNA. The sample table shows some 120,000 clones, and about 85% are seen once. Clones ranked in the top ten supply around 27% of the sample.

A word on this clone: The target of this receptor is not known. No per-base quality is available; no much larger clone lies one base away.

CDR1 and CDR2, per the germline V gene (reference sequence), are SEHNR and FQNEAQ. V was cut back by 5 bases and J by 6 bases, leaving a gap of 10 bases between them. The CDR3 spans 13 residues, from the cysteine through the phenylalanine. The kept DNA is CDR3 alone, 39 bases in frame from the first base. The chain is encoded by TRBV7-9 joined to TRBJ2-2; the D gene assignment is ambiguous. The sequence was collected from a woman older than 75 with acute or convalescent COVID-19. Material: peripheral blood. Read as DNA, the sequence is TGTGCCAGCAGCAACGACATCCCCGGGGAGCTGTTTTTT. It encodes CASSNDIPGELFF.